This is a list of T cell receptor beta chains from one sample in a study of shared clonotypes between healthy human individuals. Sequenced by immunoSEQ multiplex PCR; TCRdb stores in-frame clones only, minus some. The sample consists of approximately 810,000 clones, nearly 95% of them appearing once. Source material: naive CD8+ T cells sorted from blood. The source is a man under 40 in good health. CDR3s include the opening cysteine and the closing phenylalanine or tryptophan. A D gene is named only where the DNA matches it firmly.

j_call | v_call | d_call | cdr3_nt | cdr3_aa
TRBJ2-2 | TRBV9 | TRBD2 | TGTGCCAGCAGCGGGGGTAGCGGGAGCGGCGGGGAGCTGTTTTTT | CASSGGSGSGGELFF
TRBJ1-5 | TRBV4-1 | - | TGCGCCAGCAGCCAAGAGCAGGGAGGCAATCAGCCCCAGCATTTT | CASSQEQGGNQPQHF
TRBJ2-3 | TRBV27 | - | TGTGCCAGCGAGACAGGACTAAGAGATACGCAGTATTTT | CASETGLRDTQYF
TRBJ2-1 | TRBV4-3 | - | TGCGCCAGCAGTCACTTCCGGGACAAAGTGACCGAGCAGTTCTTC | CASSHFRDKVTEQFF
TRBJ2-5 | TRBV11-2 | TRBD2 | TGTGCCAGCAGTCGACTAGCGGGAGGGCCCTGGGAGACCCAGTACTTC | CASSRLAGGPWETQYF
TRBJ2-5 | TRBV7-2 | TRBD2 | TGTGCCAGCAGCCAGGCCCCAGCGGGAGGGACCCAAGAGACCCAGTACTTC | CASSQAPAGGTQETQYF
TRBJ2-7 | TRBV28 | - | TGTGCCAGCAGGCCGACAGCGAACTCCTACGAGCAGTACTTC | CASRPTANSYEQYF
TRBJ2-3 | TRBV7-8 | TRBD2 | TGTGCCAGCAGCTCCAGGCCCGGACTAGCTGCTACAGATACGCAGTATTTT | CASSSRPGLAATDTQYF
TRBJ1-2 | TRBV6-5 | - | TGTGCCAGCAGTTACTCGACGGGGCTTAACTATGGCTACACCTTC | CASSYSTGLNYGYTF
TRBJ2-1 | TRBV7-9 | TRBD1 | TGTGCCAGCAGCTTACGAGGGGGCGTACCCTACAATGAGCAGTTCTTC | CASSLRGGVPYNEQFF
TRBJ2-7 | TRBV5-1 | - | TGCGCCAGCAGCGCGGAAGGGTCCTACGAGCAGTACTTC | CASSAEGSYEQYF
TRBJ2-1 | TRBV5-4 | TRBD1 | TGTGCCAGCAGCTTGGAGGGGACAGGGGAATACAATGAGCAGTTCTTC | CASSLEGTGEYNEQFF
TRBJ2-3 | TRBV9 | - | TGTGCCAGCAGCCACTCCGGGAGCACAGATACGCAGTATTTT | CASSHSGSTDTQYF
TRBJ2-1 | TRBV4-3 | TRBD2 | TGCGCCAGCAGCCAAGTTTCAGGACTAGCGGGAGGGCCTGAGCAGTTCTTC | CASSQVSGLAGGPEQFF
TRBJ2-7 | TRBV4-3 | - | TGCGCCAGCAGTCTGGGGCAGGGGGGATACGAGCAGTACTTC | CASSLGQGGYEQYF
TRBJ1-5 | TRBV7-9 | - | TGTGCCAGCAGCTTAGTCCGCGCAGGAACGGATCAGCCCCAGCATTTT | CASSLVRAGTDQPQHF
TRBJ2-7 | TRBV5-1 | TRBD1 | TGCGCCAGCAGCTTGGGGCCGGACAGGGGGTTCTACGAGCAGTACTTC | CASSLGPDRGFYEQYF